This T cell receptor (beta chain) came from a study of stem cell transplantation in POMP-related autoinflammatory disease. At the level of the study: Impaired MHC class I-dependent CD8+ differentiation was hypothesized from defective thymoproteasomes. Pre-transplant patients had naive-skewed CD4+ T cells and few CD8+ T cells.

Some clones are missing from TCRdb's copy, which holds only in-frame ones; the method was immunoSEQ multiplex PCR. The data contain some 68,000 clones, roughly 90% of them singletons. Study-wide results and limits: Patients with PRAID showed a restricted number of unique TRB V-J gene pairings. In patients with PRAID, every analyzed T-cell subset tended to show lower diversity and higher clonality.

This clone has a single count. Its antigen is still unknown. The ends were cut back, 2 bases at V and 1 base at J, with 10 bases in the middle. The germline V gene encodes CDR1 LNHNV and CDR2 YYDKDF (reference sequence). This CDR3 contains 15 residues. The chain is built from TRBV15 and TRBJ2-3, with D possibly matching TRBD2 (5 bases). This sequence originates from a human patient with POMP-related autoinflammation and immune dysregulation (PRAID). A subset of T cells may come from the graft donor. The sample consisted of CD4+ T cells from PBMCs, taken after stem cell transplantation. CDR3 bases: TGTGCCACCAGCAGATGGACTGCGGGCACAGATACGCAGTATTTT. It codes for CATSRWTAGTDTQYF. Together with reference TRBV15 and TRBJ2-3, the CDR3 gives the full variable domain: DAMVIQNPRYQVTQFGKPVTLSCSQTLNHNVMYWYQQKSSQAPKLLFHYYDKDFNNEADTPDNFQSRRPNTSFCFLDIRSPGLGDTAMYLCATSRWTAGTDTQYFGPGTRLTVL.